This TCR beta chain was documented in a study of identical twins. Study-level points and caveats: Twins showed weaker excess sharing in their beta out-of-frame sequences. Within cord blood, abundant beta clonotypes carried fewer insertions, but memory repertoires showed no such trend.

The junction had 7 bases not matched to a gene; V was cut back by 1 base and J by 10 bases. Germline V gene sequence: CDR1 MGHRA, CDR2 YSYEKL. The CDR3 extends over 14 amino acids. Donors were all healthy Caucasians. As to this clonotype: Its cognate antigen is unknown.

Each CDR3 protein is one row after TCRdb ran MiXCR on the 5' RACE reads. The repertoire holds 1.5 million to 2 million distinct CDR3 sequences, with 32% as singletons. The chain has TRBV4-1 and TRBJ1-1; 9 positions match TRBD1. The clonotype originates from a newborn girl in good health. Sequencing was performed on cord blood. In nucleotides, the CDR3 is TGCGCCAGCAGCCAAGTCGGACAGGGGATGGGAGCTTTCTTT. It specifies CASSQVGQGMGAFF.